These 4 T cell receptor beta chains came from one sample sequenced in a study of sequential checkpoint blockade in melanoma. TCRdb keeps only in-frame clones here, not all; method: immunoSEQ multiplex PCR. Seen here are about 17,000 clones, roughly 70% observed once, and the top ten hold about an eighth. Documented treatment: randomized to nivolumab then ipilimumab (arm A) or the reverse (arm B). The input for sequencing was CD8+ T cells sorted from blood (inferred from file names), taken from a patient given nivolumab and ipilimumab in sequence. The source of these receptors is a human donor with melanoma.

V is TRBV6-4 and J is TRBJ2-1, with 9 bases matching TRBD2. V lost 6 bases, J lost 8 bases, and 5 bases stayed unmatched. Per the germline V gene, CDR1 is MRHNA and CDR2 is SNTAGT. The CDR3 loop spans 13 amino acids. Here the CDR3 DNA reads TGTGCCAGCAGCAGAGCGGGAGGCTATGAGCAGTTCTTC. It is translated as CASSRAGGYEQFF.

This chain's CDR3 is CASSAGTGDTYEQYF. In nucleotides, the CDR3 is TGTGCCAGCAGCGCGGGGACAGGGGACACCTACGAGCAGTACTTC. The V and J genes are TRBV7-6 and TRBJ2-7, with TRBD1 matching over 10 bases. The length of the CDR3 is 15 residues. Germline loops: CDR1 SGHVS, CDR2 FNYEAQ. The junction had 6 bases not matched to a gene; V was cut back by 5 bases and J by 2 bases.

The chain joins TRBV6-5 to TRBJ2-5; D may be TRBD1 (6 bases). The CDR3 runs to 15 residues. V was pared by 4 bases and J by 2 bases, with 14 bases between. Germline V gene sequence: CDR1 MNHEY, CDR2 SVGAGI. This CDR3 reads CASSFMDSPQETQYF. DNA of the CDR3: TGTGCCAGCAGTTTTATGGACAGTCCTCAAGAGACCCAGTACTTC.

The chain carries TRBV25-1 and TRBJ2-5; possible D gene TRBD1, 5 bases. The closer fit of TRBJ2-7 to the DNA end suggests the J call may be wrong. Germline V gene sequence: CDR1 MGHDK, CDR2 SYGVNS. The CDR3 length is 13 residues. The DNA for the CDR3 is TGTGCCAGCAGTGTAGGGGCTCGGAACGAGCAGTACTTC. Translated: CASSVGARNEQYF.